This TCR beta chain was captured by sequencing in a study of blood T cell repertoires in COVID-19 (dated by TCRdb to about 2020). Background on the whole study: Collaborator samples came from the United States, Italy and Spain and covered acute and convalescent phases of COVID-19. Subjects who had been exposed to COVID-19, were actively infected with it, or had recovered from it provided the deeply sampled blood TCRbeta repertoires that made up the dataset. HLA class I and class II types, where available, came from metadata supplied by the sample provider rather than from assay-based typing. Samples were obtained from the ongoing ImmuneRACE study (first 160 participants) and from roughly 1,300 subjects provided by 6 global collaborators. Sample metadata almost always included a de-identified subject ID, COVID-19 status, age in years and sex. The material from the prospective study consisted of cDNA or gDNA derived from T cells, B-cell-depleted T cells, or PBMCs. A freely available public database, intended as a resource for researchers studying the immune response to SARS-CoV-2, is where the repertoires were released.

The collaborating institutions used their own protocols to collect whole blood in K2EDTA tubes. For TCRbeta analysis, collaborators shipped samples in one of three forms: frozen whole blood, isolated PBMCs, or DNA extracted from either of those sample types. The immunoSEQ Assay, a bias-controlled multiplex PCR, was used to amplify TCRbeta CDR3 regions from genomic DNA. The authors' analysis ran thus. Nucleated cell counts per sample were estimated from amplification of reference gene primers within the assay. To quantify the absolute abundance of each unique TCRbeta CDR3 rearrangement, sequence reads were collapsed and filtered. For each sample, productive Simpson clonality was calculated as the square root of Simpson's diversity index across productive rearrangements. The source is immuneACCESS, and TCRdb retained only in-frame sequences with V and J called. Part of the clones is not carried over; for the studies checked, unresolved V genes explain less than half of this, and the remainder is unexplained. D and trimming come from the DNA, and the V and J calls and clone size come from that table. The sample records more than 200,000 clones, around four fifths of which are singletons. The ten largest clones take up about 2.5% of the sample.

Details on this clone: It has no known antigen specificity. No much larger clone exists at a distance of one base, and base qualities are not known.

Study-wide findings and limitations: How much clinical and demographic metadata was included differed by source and by participant, and the metadata was provided uncurated.

V and J lose 3 bases and 3 bases, and a span of 8 bases separates them. CDR1 and CDR2 are drawn from the germline V gene (reference sequence): GTSNPN, SVGIG. The CDR3 holds 12 amino acids from the cysteine to the phenylalanine. Just CDR3 DNA is preserved here, 36 bases in frame from base 1. The sample was peripheral blood. This sequence uses TRBV30 and TRBJ1-2; perhaps TRBD1 is the D gene, with 6 bases matching. The TCR sequence derives from a woman between 65 and 79 years old with active or convalescent COVID-19. This receptor has the CDR3 CAWSTGYYGYTF. The DNA reads TGTGCCTGGAGCACAGGGTACTATGGCTACACCTTC.